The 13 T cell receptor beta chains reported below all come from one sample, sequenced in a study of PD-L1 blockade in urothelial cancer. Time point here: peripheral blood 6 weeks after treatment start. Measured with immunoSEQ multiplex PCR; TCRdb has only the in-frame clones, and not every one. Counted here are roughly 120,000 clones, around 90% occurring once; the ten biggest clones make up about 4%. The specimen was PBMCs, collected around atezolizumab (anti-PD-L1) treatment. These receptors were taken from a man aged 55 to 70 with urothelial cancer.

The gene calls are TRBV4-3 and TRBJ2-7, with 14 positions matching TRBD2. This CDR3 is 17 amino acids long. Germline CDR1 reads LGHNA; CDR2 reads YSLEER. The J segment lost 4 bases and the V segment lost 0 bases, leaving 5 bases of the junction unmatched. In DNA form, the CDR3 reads TGCGCCAGCAGCCAAGACGGACTAGCGGGAGGAGGTTACGAGCAGTACTTC. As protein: CASSQDGLAGGGYEQYF.

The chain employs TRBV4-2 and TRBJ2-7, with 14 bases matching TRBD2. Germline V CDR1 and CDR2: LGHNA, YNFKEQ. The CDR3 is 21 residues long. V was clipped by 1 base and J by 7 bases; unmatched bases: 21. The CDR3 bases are TGTGCCAGCAGCCAAGTTTCGGACGGGTCGGGGACTAGCGGGAGTCTGATAGAGCAGTACTTC. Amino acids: CASSQVSDGSGTSGSLIEQYF.

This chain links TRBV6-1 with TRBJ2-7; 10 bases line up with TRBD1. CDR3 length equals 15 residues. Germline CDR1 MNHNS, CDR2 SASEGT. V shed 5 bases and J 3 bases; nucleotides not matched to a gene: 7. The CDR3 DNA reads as TGTGCCAGCAGTCGTCGGACAGGGGGTAACTACGAGCAGTACTTC. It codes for CASSRRTGGNYEQYF.

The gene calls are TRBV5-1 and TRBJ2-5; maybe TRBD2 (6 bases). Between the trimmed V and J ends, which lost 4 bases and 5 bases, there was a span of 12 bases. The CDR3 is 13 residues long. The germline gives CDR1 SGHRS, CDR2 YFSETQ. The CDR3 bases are TGCGCCAGCAGCACGCGGGGTGAGGAGACCCAGTACTTC. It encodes CASSTRGEETQYF.

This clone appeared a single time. Here the CDR3 reads CASSPVGQGGNTGELFF. In nucleotides, the CDR3 is TGTGCCAGCAGCCCCGTCGGACAGGGAGGGAACACCGGGGAGCTGTTTTTT. The chain is built from TRBV28 and TRBJ2-2, with 8 bases fitting TRBD1. The CDR3 totals 17 residues. V was clipped by 6 bases and J by 1 base; unmatched bases: 10. Looked up from germline, CDR1 is MDHEN and CDR2 is SYDVKM.

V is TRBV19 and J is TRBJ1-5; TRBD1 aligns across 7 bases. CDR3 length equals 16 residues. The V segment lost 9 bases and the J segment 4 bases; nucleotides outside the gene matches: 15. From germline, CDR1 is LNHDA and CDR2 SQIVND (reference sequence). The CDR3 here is CASIRTGTVFNQPQHF. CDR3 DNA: TGTGCCAGCATTCGGACGGGGACAGTCTTTAATCAGCCCCAGCATTTT.

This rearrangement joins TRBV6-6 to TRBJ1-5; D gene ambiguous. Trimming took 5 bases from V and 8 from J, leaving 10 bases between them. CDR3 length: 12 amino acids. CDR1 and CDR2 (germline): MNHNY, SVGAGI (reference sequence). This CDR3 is CASSPRLKPQHF. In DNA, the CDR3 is TGTGCCAGCAGTCCTCGCCTAAAGCCCCAGCATTTT.

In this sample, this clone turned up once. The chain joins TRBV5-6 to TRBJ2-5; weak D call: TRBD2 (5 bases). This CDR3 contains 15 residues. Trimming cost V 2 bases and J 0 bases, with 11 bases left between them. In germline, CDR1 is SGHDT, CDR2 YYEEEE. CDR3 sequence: CASSLIASDQETQYF. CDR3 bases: TGTGCCAGCAGCTTAATAGCGTCAGACCAAGAGACCCAGTACTTC.

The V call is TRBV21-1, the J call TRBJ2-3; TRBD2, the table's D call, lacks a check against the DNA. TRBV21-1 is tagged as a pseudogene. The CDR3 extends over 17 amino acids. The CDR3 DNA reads TGTGCCAGCAGCAAAAAGGGAATAGCGGGAGGGGTAGATACGCAGTATTTT. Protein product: CASSKKGIAGGVDTQYF.

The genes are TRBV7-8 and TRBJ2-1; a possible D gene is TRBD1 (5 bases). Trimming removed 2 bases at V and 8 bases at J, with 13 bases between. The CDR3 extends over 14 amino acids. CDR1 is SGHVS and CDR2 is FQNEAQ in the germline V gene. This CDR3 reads CASSLFLREDEQFF. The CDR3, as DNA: TGTGCCAGCAGCTTATTCCTCAGGGAAGATGAGCAGTTCTTC.

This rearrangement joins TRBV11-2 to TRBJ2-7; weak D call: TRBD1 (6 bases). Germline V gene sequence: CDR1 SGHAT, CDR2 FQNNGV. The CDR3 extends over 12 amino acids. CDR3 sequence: CASRTDVYEQYF. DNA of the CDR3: TGTGCGTCCCGGACAGATGTTTACGAGCAGTACTTC.

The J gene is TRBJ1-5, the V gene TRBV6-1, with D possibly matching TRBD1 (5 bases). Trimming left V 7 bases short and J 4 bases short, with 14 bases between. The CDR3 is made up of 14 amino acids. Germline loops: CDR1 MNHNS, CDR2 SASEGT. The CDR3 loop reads CASTFGGGNQPQHF. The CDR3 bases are TGTGCCAGCACCTTTGGGGGGGGGAATCAGCCCCAGCATTTT.

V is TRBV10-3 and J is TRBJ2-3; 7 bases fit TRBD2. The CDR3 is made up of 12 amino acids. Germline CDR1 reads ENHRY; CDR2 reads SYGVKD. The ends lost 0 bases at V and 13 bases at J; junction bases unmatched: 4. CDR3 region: CAISESGTIEYF. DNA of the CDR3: TGTGCCATCAGTGAGTCTGGGACTATCGAGTATTTT.